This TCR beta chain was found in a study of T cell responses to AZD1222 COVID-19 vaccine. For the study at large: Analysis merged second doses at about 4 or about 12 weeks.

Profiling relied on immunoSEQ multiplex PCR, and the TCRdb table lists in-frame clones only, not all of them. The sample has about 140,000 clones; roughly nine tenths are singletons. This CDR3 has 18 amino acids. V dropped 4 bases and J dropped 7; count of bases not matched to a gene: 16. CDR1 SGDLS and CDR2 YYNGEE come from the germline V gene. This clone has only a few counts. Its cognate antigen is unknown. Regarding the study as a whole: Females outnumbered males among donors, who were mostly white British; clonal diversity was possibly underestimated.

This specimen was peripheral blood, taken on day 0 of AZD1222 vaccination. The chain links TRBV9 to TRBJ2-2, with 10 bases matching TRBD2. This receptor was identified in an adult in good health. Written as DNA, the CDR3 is TGTGCCAGCAGCTCAACCTCCGGGGGACTAGCGTTGATCGGGGAGCTGTTTTTT. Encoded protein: CASSSTSGGLALIGELFF.